The present T cell receptor beta chain was sequenced within a study of response to subunit inactivated influenza vaccine. Study results and limitations: There was a suggestion from the authors that each seasonal influenza vaccination recruits few new T cells.

TCRdb reprocessed the RT-PCR reads with MiXCR, giving one entry per CDR3 protein. The data contain a few hundred thousand distinct CDR3 sequences, 20% to 25% of them singletons. V lost 0 bases, J lost 2 bases, and 5 bases lay in between. Germline V gene lookup returns CDR1 SQVTM and CDR2 ANQGSEA. The CDR3 spans 12 residues. With regard to this clonotype: Its antigen is still unknown.

The genes are TRBV29-1 and TRBJ2-7; D is uncertain. The sample here was PBMCs from blood, taken about 19 months after vaccination. The clonotype originates from a man aged 50 to 75 who received an inactivated influenza vaccine. CDR3 DNA: TGCAGCGTTGAAGACTACACCTACGAGCAGTACTTC. The encoded protein is CSVEDYTYEQYF.